These 29 T cell receptor beta chains came from one sample sequenced in a study of T cell repertoires in cytomegalovirus infection. TCRdb passed the reads through MiXCR, listing each CDR3 protein once. This repertoire shows about 68,000 distinct CDR3 sequences, about 23% found once; its top ten account for roughly three quarters. For these receptors, no antigen is known. The sample was PBMCs, sequenced either directly or after in vitro stimulation (not recorded which). The receptors derive from a human donor in good health (CMV status not recorded). Some clones in this sample may be carry-over from other donors' samples.

The chain has TRBV7-4 and TRBJ2-5; 9 nucleotides line up with TRBD1. In germline, CDR1 is SGHVT, CDR2 SQSDAQ. V lost 5 bases, J lost 1 base, and 5 bases stayed unmatched. The CDR3 contains 15 residues. In nucleotides, the CDR3 is TGTGCCAGCAGCATTGGGGGACAGGGCCAAGAGACCCAGTACTTC. This gives the protein CASSIGGQGQETQYF.

This clonotype was seen only a few times. The CDR3 DNA reads TGCGCCAGCAGCGTAGCTAATGAGCAGTTCTTC. Translating gives CASSVANEQFF. The rearrangement joins TRBV5-1 to TRBJ2-1; D gene unclear. V was shortened by 4 bases and J by 7 bases, with 6 bases between the two germline ends. Germline lookup yields CDR1 SGHRS and CDR2 YFSETQ. The CDR3 has 11 amino acids.

This clonotype was observed a few times. The V and J genes are TRBV4-1 and TRBJ1-4; D is possibly TRBD1 (6 bases). Trimming cost V 1 base and J 4 bases, with 7 bases left between them. Germline assignment: CDR1 MGHRA and CDR2 YSYEKL. This CDR3 contains 14 residues. CDR3 loop: CASSQVRGNEKLFF. The CDR3, as DNA: TGCGCCAGCAGCCAAGTCAGGGGTAATGAAAAACTGTTTTTT.

This clonotype was seen ten or more times. The chain couples TRBV7-8 to TRBJ2-7; 10 bases agree with TRBD2. This CDR3 has 19 residues. Germline CDR1 is SGHVS and CDR2 is FQNEAQ. Trimming took 4 bases from V and 4 from J; bases not matched to a gene: 19. The CDR3 sequence is CASSSFLAGAAGGLYEQYV. CDR3 bases: TGTGCCAGCAGCTCTTTTCTAGCGGGAGCCGCGGGGGGACTTTACGAGCAGTACGTC.

The chain combines TRBV11-2 with TRBJ2-7, with 11 bases fitting TRBD2. CDR1 and CDR2 from the germline V gene are SGHAT and FQNNGV. This CDR3 region has 15 residues. The junction had 6 bases not matched to a gene; V was cut back by 1 base and J by 7 bases. The CDR3 coding sequence is TGTGCCAGCAGCTTAGGACTAGCGGGGCTTGGAGAGCAGTACGTC. It specifies CASSLGLAGLGEQYV.

This clonotype was observed a handful of times. The genes are TRBV7-8 and TRBJ1-1, with 9 bases identical to TRBD1. Germline CDR1 is SGHVS and CDR2 is FQNEAQ. The CDR3 loop spans 14 amino acids. V shed 4 bases and J 7 bases; nucleotides not matched to a gene: 7. CDR3 bases: TGTGCCAGCAGCTGGCGGACAGGGGCACTTGAAGCTTTCTTT. Translation: CASSWRTGALEAFF.

V is TRBV6-5 and J is TRBJ2-1; 12 bases are shared with TRBD2. CDR3 length: 16 amino acids. Looked up from germline, CDR1 is MNHEY and CDR2 is SVGAGI. The trim removed 6 bases at V and 4 bases at J, leaving 7 bases unmatched. CDR3 DNA: TGTGCCAGCAGAACAAGGACTAGCGGGACTTACAATGAGCAGTTCTTC. As protein: CASRTRTSGTYNEQFF.

V usage is TRBV11-3 and J usage is TRBJ1-1; no definite D call. Per the germline V gene, CDR1 is SGHNT and CDR2 is YENEEA. Trimming stripped 3 bases from V and 0 bases from J, with 5 bases between. CDR3 length: 13 residues. The CDR3 DNA sequence: TGTGCCAGCAGCTTTAATATGAACACTGAAGCTTTCTTT. It is translated as CASSFNMNTEAFF. The full variable domain, with the rest looked up from reference TRBV11-3 and TRBJ1-1, is EAGVVQSPRYKIIEKKQPVAFWCNPISGHNTLYWYLQNLGQGPELLIRYENEEAVDDSQLPKDRFSAERLKGVDSTLKIQPAELGDSAVYLCASSFNMNTEAFFGQGTRLTVV.

The chain carries TRBV20-1 and TRBJ2-1; 9 nucleotides match TRBD2. This CDR3 is built from 16 residues. After removal of 4 bases from V and 2 bases from J, the junction contained 9 bases not matched to a gene. Germline CDR1 and CDR2: DFQATT and SNEGSKA (reference sequence). The CDR3 reads CSAIPLGGGAYNEQFF. The CDR3 bases are TGCAGTGCTATCCCCCTCGGCGGGGGGGCCTACAATGAGCAGTTCTTC.

The chain joins TRBV20-1 to TRBJ2-1; 8 nucleotides line up with TRBD2. Germline CDR1 is DFQATT and CDR2 is SNEGSKA (reference sequence). The CDR3 has 15 amino acids. Unmatched junction bases numbered 13, after V lost 5 bases and J lost 7 bases. CDR3 DNA sequence: TGCAGTGCTCTCCCCGGAGCGGGAGCGGGGAATGAGCAGTTCTTC. It translates to CSALPGAGAGNEQFF.

This clonotype has at least ten counts. This chain uses TRBV7-8 with TRBJ2-1; TRBD1 agrees at 9 bases. Germline loops: CDR1 SGHVS, CDR2 FQNEAQ. The CDR3 covers 16 residues. After removal of 9 bases from V and 4 bases from J, the junction contained 13 bases not matched to a gene. CDR3 sequence: CASHELQGARYNEQFF. The CDR3 DNA reads as TGTGCCAGTCACGAGCTACAGGGGGCAAGGTACAATGAGCAGTTCTTC.

The chain couples TRBV7-2 to TRBJ2-1, with D hard to call. Germline CDR1 and CDR2: SGHTA and FQGNSA. This CDR3 comprises 14 residues. V lost 1 base and J 9 bases, leaving 13 bases between the germline ends. The CDR3 reads CASSLEVGRPEQFF. In nucleotides, the CDR3 is TGTGCCAGCAGCTTAGAAGTGGGTCGGCCTGAGCAGTTCTTC.

This clonotype was seen only a few times. The rearrangement joins TRBV7-9 to TRBJ2-3; TRBD1 matches 10 bases. Germline CDR1 and CDR2: SEHNR and FQNEAQ (reference sequence). This CDR3 region has 13 residues. Unmatched junction bases numbered 4, after V lost 6 bases and J lost 7 bases. CDR3 protein: CASRRQGANTQYF. The CDR3 DNA sequence: TGTGCCAGCAGACGACAGGGGGCAAATACGCAGTATTTT.

This clonotype was seen more than once but under ten times. This chain connects TRBV27 to TRBJ2-2; D is unresolved. Trimming pared 6 bases from V and 1 base from J, leaving 12 bases between. Germline assignment: CDR1 MNHEY and CDR2 SMNVEV (reference sequence). This CDR3 spans 15 amino acids. CDR3 nucleotides: TGTGCCAGCAGAGAAGGCGTGGGGAACACCGGGGAGCTGTTTTTT. This sequence encodes CASREGVGNTGELFF.

The CDR3 region is CASSPRQGVDTEAFF. In nucleotides, the CDR3 is TGTGCCAGTAGTCCCCGACAGGGCGTGGACACTGAAGCTTTCTTT. V and J are TRBV19 and TRBJ1-1, with 7 nucleotides matching TRBD1. Germline V gives CDR1 LNHDA, CDR2 SQIVND (reference sequence). The CDR3 sequence is 15 residues long. V lost 5 bases, J lost 3 bases, and 9 bases stayed unmatched.

This clonotype has at least ten counts. V is TRBV7-2 and J is TRBJ2-1, with a tentative D call TRBD1 (5 bases). CDR1 and CDR2 from the germline V gene are SGHTA and FQGNSA. CDR3 length: 17 amino acids. With 4 bases removed from V and 4 bases from J, the gap between germline ends came to 20 bases. The CDR3 coding sequence is TGTGCCAGCAGCTCGAGAAAGGGGCTTTTAGGATACAATGAGCAGTTCTTC. Translated: CASSSRKGLLGYNEQFF. Full variable domain (rest looked up from reference TRBV7-2 and TRBJ2-1): GAGVSQSPSNKVTEKGKDVELRCDPISGHTALYWYRQSLGQGLEFLIYFQGNSAPDKSGLPSDRFSAERTGGSVSTLTIQRTQQEDSAVYLCASSSRKGLLGYNEQFFGPGTRLTVL.

This clonotype was observed a few times. CDR3 loop: CASSQLNLGELFF. Here the CDR3 DNA reads TGTGCCAGCAGTCAACTTAATCTCGGGGAGCTGTTTTTT. The chain is built from TRBV6-2 or TRBV6-3 and TRBJ2-2; no clear D. Trimming removed 5 bases at V and 7 bases at J, with 11 bases between. The length of the CDR3 is 13 residues. From germline, CDR1 is MNHEY and CDR2 SVGEGT.

In this sample, this clonotype turned up a few times. The J gene is TRBJ2-7, the V gene TRBV12-3 or TRBV12-4; TRBD1 matches 9 bases. The CDR3 totals 15 residues. J lost 5 bases, V lost 1 base, and 6 bases had no gene match. The CDR3 nucleotides are TGTGCCAGCAGTTTAGTCGGACAGGGGAGAGACGAGCAGTACGTC. It encodes CASSLVGQGRDEQYV.

This chain uses TRBV12-5 with TRBJ1-2; a weak D match, TRBD1 (6 bases). V lost 0 bases to trimming and J lost 2 bases, with 13 bases between them. The CDR3 is 16 amino acids. CDR1 LGHNT and CDR2 FRNRAP come from the germline V gene. The CDR3 region is CASGLVAGGTNYGYTF. The CDR3 DNA is TGTGCTAGTGGTTTGGTAGCCGGAGGGACAAACTATGGCTACACCTTC.

The genes are TRBV20-1 and TRBJ2-7; perhaps D is TRBD1 or TRBD2 (5 bases each). V shed 3 bases and J shed 1 base, with 10 bases lying between them. From germline, CDR1 is DFQATT and CDR2 SNEGSKA (reference sequence). The CDR3 totals 13 residues. The CDR3 DNA sequence: TGCAGTGCTAGCGGGACGGCTTCCTACGAGCAGTACTTC. It specifies CSASGTASYEQYF.

This chain joins TRBV11-2 and TRBJ2-1; a possible D gene is TRBD2 (6 bases). CDR3 length: 14 amino acids. Per germline, CDR1 SGHAT and CDR2 FQNNGV. Trimming cost V 3 bases and J 4 bases, with 10 bases left between them. For the CDR3, the DNA is TGTGCCAGCAGCTTCCGCGGAGGGTACAATGAGCAGTTCTTC. This codes for CASSFRGGYNEQFF.

V is TRBV20-1 and J is TRBJ1-4; no clear D gene. The CDR3 is 13 amino acids. Germline V CDR1 and CDR2: DFQATT, SNEGSKA (reference sequence). V lost 4 bases to trimming and J lost 7 bases, with 13 bases between them. For the CDR3, the DNA is TGCAGTGCTAATTCAAGGGAGGGTGAAAAACTGTTTTTT. It specifies CSANSREGEKLFF.

The rearrangement joins TRBV12-3 or TRBV12-4 to TRBJ2-1; D gene ambiguous. Trimming took 3 bases from V and 5 from J, leaving 8 bases between them. The CDR3 extends over 13 amino acids. DNA of the CDR3: TGTGCCAGCAGTTTCCTAGAAAACAATGAGCAGTTCTTC. Protein sequence: CASSFLENNEQFF.

This clonotype came up once. The chain has TRBV28 and TRBJ1-6; no firm D call. Germline V lookup: CDR1 MDHEN, CDR2 SYDVKM. V was shortened by 3 bases and J by 3 bases, with 9 bases between the two germline ends. This CDR3 comprises 15 residues. CDR3 in DNA: TGTGCCAGCAGTTTGGTCCAGCACTATAATTCACCCCTCCACTTT. Translating gives CASSLVQHYNSPLHF.

The rearrangement links TRBV28 to TRBJ2-1; either TRBD1 or TRBD2 may supply D (5 bases each). Looked up from germline, CDR1 is MDHEN and CDR2 is SYDVKM. V gave up 8 bases and J gave up 6 bases, with 23 bases separating them. The CDR3 contains 16 residues. CDR3 loop: CASGVVGQGEGNEQFF. The CDR3 nucleotides read TGTGCCAGCGGGGTAGTAGGGCAGGGTGAGGGCAATGAGCAGTTCTTC. Filled out from reference TRBV28 and TRBJ2-1, the complete variable domain reads DVKVTQSSRYLVKRTGEKVFLECVQDMDHENMFWYRQDPGLGLRLIYFSYDVKMKEKGDIPEGYSVSREKKERFSLILESASTNQTSMYLCASGVVGQGEGNEQFFGPGTRLTVL.

Many counts were recorded for this clonotype. This chain connects TRBV7-8 to TRBJ2-1; TRBD2 matches at 12 bases. With 5 bases clipped from V and 5 bases from J, the junction kept 4 bases outside the gene matches. This CDR3 is 15 amino acids long. Germline assignment: CDR1 SGHVS and CDR2 FQNEAQ. DNA of the CDR3: TGTGCCAGCAGCCCATGGACTAGCGGGAACAATGAGCAGTTCTTC. It translates to CASSPWTSGNNEQFF.

The chain carries TRBV11-2 and TRBJ2-7; 10 nucleotides agree with TRBD1. The V segment lost 2 bases and the J segment 6 bases; nucleotides outside the gene matches: 7. The CDR3 runs to 15 residues. Germline-derived CDR1 and CDR2 are SGHAT and FQNNGV. CDR3 nucleotides: TGTGCCAGCAGCTTAATGGGTGGACAGGGGGGCGAGCAGTACTTC. Its translation: CASSLMGGQGGEQYF.

The table lists this clonotype with many counts. The chain couples TRBV12-3 or TRBV12-4 to TRBJ1-2, with 9 bases fitting TRBD1. The V segment lost 9 bases and the J segment 3 bases; nucleotides outside the gene matches: 8. The CDR3 has 14 amino acids. CDR3 region: CASGVGQGHYGYTF. The CDR3, as DNA: TGTGCCAGTGGGGTCGGACAGGGGCACTATGGCTACACCTTC.

The chain has TRBV6-2 or TRBV6-3 and TRBJ1-1; the D gene is possibly TRBD1 (6 bases). Trimming took off 1 base at V and 5 bases at J, with 26 bases between the two ends. The germline CDR1 and CDR2 sequences are MNHEY and SVGEGT. The CDR3 sequence is 19 residues long. The CDR3 region has the DNA TGTGCCAGCAGTTACTGGGCCTTTGCCTCGACACCAAGGGGGACTGAAGCTTTCTTT. Translated, it gives CASSYWAFASTPRGTEAFF.